This T cell receptor beta chain is drawn from a study of cytomegalovirus exposure and HLA in healthy donors. Turning to the study itself: Most genotyped donors, 75% to 85% of 398, had Caucasian-associated genetic ancestry.

As for this clone: Its cognate antigen is unknown. One end of the junction fails to match germline, which may point to a read error.

Study-level points and caveats: Versus the roughly 640-donor mean, an Asian-associated ancestry cluster reportedly showed fewer N-insertions in a later analysis.

Germline values: CDR1 SGHRS, CDR2 YFSETQ. The CDR3 spans 13 residues. A multiplex PCR was run with 60 Vbeta primers and 13 Jbeta primers. Only in-frame clones appear in the TCRdb table, and some are missing; sequencing was by immunoSEQ multiplex PCR. Of 180,000 or so clones listed, approximately 78% were seen once; the top ten hold about 0.8%. V gene TRBV5-1 combines with J gene TRBJ1-2; TRBD1 aligns across 8 bases. The clonotype was recovered from a woman younger than 30 in good health and CMV-seronegative. What was sequenced was PBMCs. The CDR3 DNA reads as TGCGCCAGCAGCTTGTCAGGGGGCTATAGCTACACCTTC. Translated: CASSLSGGYSYTF.